This TCR beta chain was found in a study of T cell responses to AZD1222 COVID-19 vaccine listed by TCRdb under 2021. Looking at the study overall: AZD1222 recipients whose second dose came at about 4 weeks and those whose second dose came at about 12 weeks were combined into one group, since spike-specific TCR depth and breadth did not differ between the two schedules. TCR sequencing was performed for about 250 trial participants, of whom roughly 200 were given two doses of AZD1222 and approximately 25 were given two doses of MenACWY control vaccine. Trial participants were enrolled by age into subgroups of 18-55, 56-69 and 70-plus years, and about 150, 27 and 61 TCR-sequenced participants, respectively, were included in these subgroups. The investigation overall reported the following: Because no day 14 peak-response samples were available, repertoires were characterized only after the peak T cell response. The 56-69-year group was small, and its depth increase did not reach significance, likely because of low power. Only six AZD1222 recipients were SARS-CoV-2 seropositive at baseline, limiting conclusions about previously exposed vaccinees. Nearly half of unique spike-specific TCRs reportedly recognized epitopes outside regions mutated in the B.1.351 and B.1.1.7 variants. The whole spike protein was spanned by vaccine-associated CD4 TCRs, and dominant responses were seen in regions 160-218 and 743-854. A significant rise in spike-specific TCR breadth and depth was observed after two AZD1222 doses relative to day 0 and relative to MenACWY recipients. Participants were mostly white British and included more females than males, and it was suggested by the authors that clonal diversity may have been underestimated.

To note about this clone: The antigen this receptor binds is unknown. Base qualities were left out, and no much larger clone turns up one base away.

The CDR3 regions of human TCRbeta chains were analyzed by immunosequencing. The authors' pipeline ran thus. TCRs in the repertoires were compared against a reference library of SARS-CoV-2-specific TCRs that had been generated with the MIRA antigen-specificity platform. Breadth was defined as the fraction of unique TCRs that were SARS-CoV-2-associated, and depth was defined as the fraction of total T cells that were SARS-CoV-2-associated. Each spike-specific TCR was assigned to its reactive spike region and to a CD4 or CD8 class using the MIRA data. Log10-transformed breadth and depth values were compared by one-way ANOVA with Sidak's multiple comparisons tests. The clones in this table, taken by TCRdb from immuneACCESS, are in-frame only. Not every clone is retained; where verified, under half of the shortfall comes from an unresolved V gene, and the cause of the rest is unknown. V, J and clone size are taken as reported in that table, and D and trimming were inferred from the DNA itself. A total of about 69,000 clones appear in this sample, about nine tenths of them only once. The ten top clones hold 2% to 2.5% of the sample.

In the germline V gene (reference sequence), CDR1 corresponds to SGHNT and CDR2 to YYREEE. Unmatched junction bases come to 5, with V trimmed by 0 bases and J by 3 bases. Measured from the cysteine to the phenylalanine, the CDR3 is 16 residues long. The read is trimmed to its CDR3 DNA, 48 bases read in frame from base 1. The time point label here, explained by the study, means: baseline before first vaccination. Vaccinee samples were obtained from the UK trials COV001 and COV002, which included a single-blind randomized controlled phase 2/3 trial of AZD1222 (ChAdOx1 nCoV-19) in healthy adults. Trial participant PBMC samples were collected at day 0 and day 28 after the second dose for TCRbeta chain sequencing.

This TCR derives from an adult in good health. This receptor chain uses TRBV5-4 and TRBJ2-2; 7 bases in the junction line up with TRBD2. The sample in question was peripheral blood, obtained on day 0 of AZD1222 vaccination. The DNA sequence follows: TGTGCCAGCAGCTTGGGAGCGGGACGGGACACCGGGGAGCTGTTTTTT. It specifies CASSLGAGRDTGELFF. With the rest looked up from the reference TRBV5-4 and TRBJ2-2 genes rather than sequenced, the full variable domain is ETGVTQSPTHLIKTRGQQVTLRCSSQSGHNTVSWYQQALGQGPQFIFQYYREEENGRGNFPPRFSGLQFPNYSSELNVNALELDDSALYLCASSLGAGRDTGELFFGEGSRLTVL.